Listed here are 19 T cell receptor beta chains from one sample, sequenced in a study of Tregs in tolerant kidney transplant recipients. Only in-frame clones appear in the TCRdb table, and some are missing; sequencing was by immunoSEQ multiplex PCR. Its table records roughly 48,000 clones. The starting material was CD4+ T cells from blood, obtained before the transplant. The receptor set was obtained from a human donor who received a combined kidney and bone marrow transplant.

Regarding this clone: Read coverage stops 3 residues before the CDR3 terminus; the germline J gene supplies the remainder. The chain joins TRBV6-2 or TRBV6-3 to TRBJ2-5; D is possibly TRBD2 (6 bases). Germline CDR1 and CDR2: MNHEY and SVGEGT. The V and J ends lost 10 bases and 1 base respectively, with 13 bases between them. The CDR3 has 13 amino acids. The CDR3 spells CATNGLTQETQYF. CDR3 DNA, as far as it was read: TGTGCCACCAACGGACTAACCCAAGAGACC.

As regards this clone: The read halts 3 residues ahead of the CDR3 end, with the missing end drawn from the germline J gene. This chain links TRBV29-1 with TRBJ1-1, with a tentative D call TRBD1 (6 bases). V lost 4 bases and J 0 bases, leaving 9 bases between the germline ends. This CDR3 contains 13 residues. Germline loops: CDR1 SQVTM, CDR2 ANQGSEA. CDR3 sequence reads: CSVGRTVNTEAFF. CDR3 DNA, as far as it was read: TGCAGCGTTGGTAGGACAGTGAACACTGAA.

Partial CDR3 DNA: TGTGCCTGGACGCGACAGAACACTGAA. The encoded protein is CAWTRQNTE. The whole CDR3 reads CAWTRQNTEAFF. The chain couples TRBV30 to TRBJ1-1; D is uncertain. The CDR3 end falls 3 residues outside the read, so it is completed with the germline J gene. Trimming cost V 4 bases and J 1 base, with 7 bases left between them. This CDR3 is 12 amino acids long. Germline V CDR1 and CDR2: GTSNPN, SVGIG (reference sequence).

The covered CDR3 bases are TGCAGTGCTAGAGTAAGGACAGGGGGACACAATGAG. Translating it yields CSARVRTGGHNE. Given in full, the CDR3 is CSARVRTGGHNEQFF. The J gene is TRBJ2-1, the V gene TRBV20-1, with TRBD1 matching over 10 bases. The read terminates 3 residues before the CDR3 end, so the remaining end is supplied by the germline J gene. The ends lost 1 base at V and 5 bases at J; junction bases unmatched: 5. The CDR3 runs 15 residues. Germline V lookup: CDR1 DFQATT, CDR2 SNEGSKA (reference sequence).

For this clone: The CDR3 is cut off 3 residues early in the read; its end comes from the germline J gene. This rearrangement joins TRBV6-4 to TRBJ2-7; TRBD2 agrees at 8 bases. Germline-derived CDR1 and CDR2 are MRHNA and SNTAGT. CDR3 size: 16 residues. The trim removed 1 base at V and 4 bases at J, leaving 9 bases unmatched. CDR3: CASSDYGSGSPYEQYF. The CDR3 DNA, read in part, is TGTGCCAGCAGTGACTATGGCAGCGGGAGTCCTTACGAG.

Comment on this clone: The read terminates 3 residues ahead of where the CDR3 ends, so the germline J gene completes it. This chain joins TRBV18 and TRBJ2-5; 8 nucleotides match TRBD1. The CDR3 loop spans 16 amino acids. From germline, CDR1 is KGHSH and CDR2 LQKENI. Trimming cost V 3 bases and J 5 bases; bases outside gene matches: 11. The CDR3 spells CASSPVTTGGRETQYF. CDR3 DNA, as far as it was read: TGTGCCAGCTCACCTGTCACCACAGGGGGTCGGGAGACC.

A word on this clone: Read sequence stops 3 residues before the CDR3 end, and the germline J gene provides the missing end. The gene calls are TRBV4-2 and TRBJ1-4, with 7 bases matching TRBD1. The CDR3 loop spans 15 amino acids. Germline CDR1 is LGHNA and CDR2 is YNFKEQ. Unmatched junction bases numbered 7, after V lost 2 bases and J lost 7 bases. The CDR3 bases that were read are TGTGCCAGCAGCCAACTACAGGGGAGGAGTGAAAAA. Encoded protein: CASSQLQGRSEK. The whole CDR3 sequence reads CASSQLQGRSEKLFF.

A note on this clone: From the germline J gene comes the end of the CDR3, since the read stops 3 residues before it. This chain joins TRBV4-2 and TRBJ2-5; D may match TRBD1 or TRBD2 (5 bases each). The ends were cut back, 1 base at V and 1 base at J, with 10 bases in the middle. This CDR3 has 15 residues. Germline V gene data show CDR1 as LGHNA and CDR2 as YNFKEQ. CDR3 amino acids: CASSQGRTSQETQYF. Incomplete CDR3 DNA: TGTGCCAGCAGCCAAGGGAGGACAAGCCAAGAGACC.

Notes on this clone: Coverage ceases 3 residues before the CDR3 finishes, and the germline J gene fills in the end. This chain joins TRBV13 and TRBJ2-7; TRBD1 is a possible D gene (6 bases). Trimming stripped 5 bases from V and 5 bases from J, with 25 bases between. CDR3 length equals 17 residues. Looked up from germline, CDR1 is PRHDT and CDR2 is FYEKMQ (reference sequence). The sequenced CDR3 bases are TGTGCCAGCAGCCAATTGGGCAGGGGCAGAAACGGACACGAG. Translated, it gives CASSQLGRGRNGHE. The whole CDR3 protein is CASSQLGRGRNGHEQYF.

Comment on this clone: Sequencing ends 3 residues short of the CDR3 end; the germline J gene provides the rest. The J gene is TRBJ1-1, the V gene TRBV7-3; D uncertain. Germline CDR1 is SGHTA and CDR2 is FQGTGA. This CDR3 region has 13 residues. The V end was cut by 5 bases, the J end by 1 base, with 8 bases between. The DNA read from the CDR3 is TGTGCCAGCAGCCCGACACCGAACACTGAA. It codes for CASSPTPNTE. The full CDR3 reads CASSPTPNTEAFF.

With regard to this clone: Coverage ceases 3 residues before the CDR3 finishes, and the germline J gene fills in the end. The genes are TRBV20-1 and TRBJ2-7; TRBD1 agrees at 9 bases. Unmatched junction bases numbered 11, after V lost 5 bases and J lost 3 bases. CDR1 is DFQATT, CDR2 SNEGSKA, per germline (reference sequence). The CDR3 is 15 residues long. The CDR3 protein is CSASKGTGQIYEQYF. CDR3 bases read: TGCAGTGCTTCCAAAGGGACAGGGCAAATCTACGAG.

With regard to this clone: The read terminates 3 residues ahead of where the CDR3 ends, so the germline J gene completes it. The chain combines TRBV6-1 with TRBJ1-2; TRBD1 matches 9 bases. The CDR3 length is 14 residues. Germline-derived CDR1 and CDR2 are MNHNS and SASEGT. The CDR3 protein is CASSDRTGVGSYTF. Partial CDR3 DNA: TGTGCCAGCAGTGACCGGACAGGGGTGGGTAGC.

Points on this clone: The CDR3 is cut off 3 residues early in the read; its end comes from the germline J gene. The chain links TRBV2 to TRBJ1-5, with 9 bases that match TRBD1. CDR3 length: 13 amino acids. Per the germline V gene, CDR1 is SNHLY and CDR2 is FYNNEI. V shed 7 bases, J shed 6 bases, and the junction held 4 bases outside the gene matches. CDR3: CASTQGAPQPQHF. The DNA read from the CDR3 is TGTGCCAGCACACAGGGGGCCCCTCAGCCC.

Turning to this clone: The CDR3 end is not reached by the read, which stops 3 residues before it; the germline J gene fills it in. This chain uses TRBV20-1 with TRBJ2-4; D not resolved. Germline V gene lookup returns CDR1 DFQATT and CDR2 SNEGSKA (reference sequence). The CDR3 loop spans 12 amino acids. Trimming took off 3 bases at V and 4 bases at J, with 7 bases between the two ends. The CDR3 DNA, read in part, is TGCAGTGCTAGCCGCAGGAAAAACATT. Protein: CSASRRKNI. The whole CDR3 protein is CSASRRKNIQYF.

As concerns this clone: The read is 3 residues too short to cover the CDR3 end, so that end is filled in from the germline J gene. The chain links TRBV29-1 to TRBJ2-4; 7 bases are a match to TRBD1. The length of the CDR3 is 14 residues. The V gene end was trimmed by 7 bases and the J gene end by 3 bases; junction bases not matched to a gene: 9. Germline V gene sequence: CDR1 SQVTM, CDR2 ANQGSEA. Incomplete CDR3 DNA: TGCAGCGCTCTAGGGGGCTGGGGCAAAAACATT. It is translated as CSALGGWGKNI. The whole CDR3 region reads CSALGGWGKNIQYF.

Worth noting for this clone: The CDR3 goes on 3 residues after the read ends, and that part is filled in from the germline J gene. The V and J genes are TRBV6-2 or TRBV6-3 and TRBJ2-1, with 8 bases fitting TRBD2. Germline values: CDR1 MNHEY, CDR2 SVGEGT. The junction had 3 bases not matched to a gene; V was cut back by 6 bases and J by 2 bases. The CDR3 covers 14 residues. CDR3 residues: CASRSGGAYNEQFF. CDR3 bases read: TGTGCCAGCAGGTCCGGGGGGGCCTACAATGAG.

Remarks on this clone: The read ends 3 residues early relative to the CDR3; the germline J gene fills the gap. V is TRBV20-1 and J is TRBJ2-3, with 7 bases lining up with TRBD2. Germline CDR1 is DFQATT and CDR2 is SNEGSKA (reference sequence). V lost 6 bases and J lost 1; bases outside the gene matches: 7. CDR3 length equals 14 residues. The CDR3 bases that were read are TGCAGTGCGCCCACTAGCGACGGCACAGATACG. It encodes CSAPTSDGTDT. The CDR3 in its entirety is CSAPTSDGTDTQYF.

With respect to this clone: The CDR3 goes on 3 residues after the read ends, and that part is filled in from the germline J gene. The chain carries TRBV7-3 and TRBJ1-1; D remains unclear. With 3 bases removed from V and 1 base from J, the gap between germline ends came to 12 bases. The germline gives CDR1 SGHTA, CDR2 FQGTGA. The CDR3 consists of 15 residues. The CDR3 here is CASSLTLLQNTEAFF. The DNA read from the CDR3 is TGTGCCAGCAGCTTGACCCTACTACAGAACACTGAA.

CDR3 DNA (partial): TGTGCCAGCAGTGAGGGAGCGGGAGCCCCTTACGAG. This encodes CASSEGAGAPYE. In full, the CDR3 reads CASSEGAGAPYEQYF. This chain links TRBV6-1 with TRBJ2-7, with 8 nucleotides matching TRBD2. The observed sequence ends 3 residues before the CDR3 terminus, with the missing tail filled in from the germline J gene. Unmatched junction bases numbered 8, after V lost 3 bases and J lost 4 bases. The CDR3 consists of 15 residues. Germline values: CDR1 MNHNS, CDR2 SASEGT.